This T cell receptor beta chain stems from a study of beta chain features in type 1 diabetes listed by TCRdb under 2018. About the full investigation: Patients and healthy donors did not differ in mean age, gender distribution, total cell number or subset yield. Across all samples, 107,917,701 sorted cells were examined, and cell number per subset correlated strongly with RNA yield. In the study, TCRB repertoires of sorted circulating CD4+ T cell subsets from recently diagnosed type 1 diabetes patients were compared with those of matched healthy donors. Naive and central memory subsets were obtained from all 30 or so donors, but regulatory and stem cell-like memory subsets were isolated from only 8 patients and roughly 8 healthy donors. Findings and caveats that apply to the study as a whole: The naive, central memory and regulatory TCRB repertoires appeared to resemble one another more closely among patients than among healthy donors. Because cDNA was sequenced instead of genomic DNA, highly expressing activated cells could be over-represented, though the groups showed no difference in activation or CD3 levels. At VDJ recombination sites, patients with type 1 diabetes made fewer insertions and deleted more nucleotides, a pattern implying thymic rearrangement abnormalities. Because the HLA sub-analyses included only small numbers of individuals, any influence of HLA type on TCRB rearrangement was left unresolved. Shorter templates might be favored by PCR, yet because patient and control samples were amplified and corrected together, any such skew would affect both groups equally. A moderate but significant shortening of TCRB CDR3 length was observed in type 1 diabetes patients in all four CD4+ subsets.

Each donor gave one peripheral blood draw, about 110 mL on average, collected into heparinised tubes. A BD FACSAria II was used to sort naive, central memory, regulatory and stem cell-like memory CD4+ T cells with a panel that included CD45RO, CCR7, CD25, CD127, CD95 and CD27. A purity above 95% was achieved for all sorted populations. PBMCs were separated immediately by Lymphoprep density gradient centrifugation and were stained directly, without being cultured. So that batch effects would be minimized, each experiment stained and sorted samples in pairs, pairing one healthy donor with one patient. All of the isolated RNA was reverse transcribed with the High Capacity cDNA Reverse Transcription Kit, so expressed TCRB transcripts were sequenced. Naive, central memory and regulatory T cell samples underwent deep immunoSEQ sequencing, averaging around 4 million total reads per sample. Sorted cells were lysed in RLT buffer, and RNA was extracted using DNase-treated RNeasy Micro or Mini kits according to cell number. To prevent cross-contamination, every cell subset was processed on its own, while patient and healthy donor samples were processed together. TCRB sequences were amplified from cDNA with the immunoSEQ multiplex PCR, producing 87-bp fragments spanning the CDR3 region. Amplicons were sequenced on the Illumina HiSeq platform. On the authors' methods: PCR bias was computationally corrected using synthetic template baselines, reads within Hamming distance 2 were collapsed, and singletons that could not be merged were discarded. Reads were aligned to IMGT to assign V, D and J genes, CDR3 length, and insertions or deletions at six rearrangement sites. Within each subset, clonotype counts were normalized to sorted cell number, after which true diversity and Gini coefficients were computed with the tcR R package. Repertoire sharing was quantified using the overlap coefficient calculated on TCRB nucleotide sequences. Sourced from immuneACCESS, this table was stored by TCRdb with only in-frame sequences that have V and J called. A share of the clones is absent; for the studies checked, an unresolved V gene accounts for under half, and the remainder has no known explanation. V and J calls and clone size come straight from that table; D and trimming were deduced from the DNA. The sample records almost 350,000 clones, 7% to 10% of which are singletons. Jointly, the top ten make up over 0.95% of the sample.

V and J are truncated by 8 bases and 0 bases respectively, leaving an intervening sequence of 11 bases. From cysteine to phenylalanine, the CDR3 is 15 amino acids long. CDR3 DNA is the only sequence kept; it has 45 bases, read in frame from the first base. The germline V gene (reference sequence) provides CDR1 MNHNY and CDR2 SVGAGI. In this sample, this clone turned up many times. Its cognate antigen has yet to be identified. Base quality data are lacking; no much larger clone is found one base away. The source material was central memory CD4+ T cells from blood. The source of this sequence is a man aged 25-45 years with type 1 diabetes. The sequence joins TRBV6-6 to TRBJ1-6; the D segment cannot be called with confidence. The CDR3 region: CASCHVFSYNSPLHF. The DNA sequence follows: TGTGCCAGCTGCCACGTTTTCTCCTATAATTCACCCCTCCACTTT.